This T cell receptor (beta chain) was identified during a study of spatial heterogeneity in lung cancer. As for time point: sample taken at primary tumor resection. Whole RNA obtained from tumor, nontumor lung or frozen PBMC underwent sequencing without sorting. 72 TRACERx patients with early, untreated non-small cell lung cancer donated samples. The CDR3 is 13 amino acids. Per the germline V gene, CDR1 is SGHTA and CDR2 is FQGNSA. V lost 6 bases to trimming and J lost 8 bases; unmatched junction nucleotides: 7. Every TCR cDNA molecule bore a unique molecular identifier. TCRdb itself ran the 5' RACE reads through MiXCR, one entry per CDR3 protein. The sample lists about 92,000 distinct CDR3 sequences, over 9.5% occurring once.

The sample consisted of PBMCs, taken at surgery. This receptor was obtained from a male donor with early-stage non-small cell lung cancer. V gene TRBV7-2 combines with J gene TRBJ1-2; 9 nucleotides match TRBD1. For the CDR3, the DNA is TGTGCCAGCAGTACCGGGACAGGGAGCGGCTACACCTTC. Amino acid sequence: CASSTGTGSGYTF.